These T cell receptor beta chains were read from a single sample in a study of T cells in Graves' hyperthyroidism and ophthalmopathy. MiXCR, run by TCRdb on the multiplex PCR reads, gives a single entry per CDR3 protein. This sample yields about 690,000 distinct CDR3 sequences, of which roughly 17% are seen a single time; about 14% belongs to the top ten. The sample taken for sequencing was blood. These receptors came from a man aged 50 to 60 with Graves' hyperthyroidism. The conserved cysteine and the conserved F or W are not part of the CDR3 here. Fields, in order: V gene, J gene, CDR3 protein.

TRBV6-2/TRBV6-3,TRBJ1-2,ASRDWTGSYGYT
TRBV11-2,TRBJ2-7,ASSLLGSQGPYEQY
TRBV7-9,TRBJ1-1,ASSLVSNRNTEAF
TRBV2,TRBJ2-1,VGLEGEWEDPSYNEQF
TRBV7-9,TRBJ2-5,ASSLRIYRSETQY
TRBV28,TRBJ2-7,ASSLYLTSGSPDEQY
TRBV30,TRBJ2-4,AWSAPGTHIQY
TRBV2,TRBJ2-3,ASSEAIEAGWPDTQY
TRBV20-1,TRBJ2-3,SASPGGSSTDTQY
TRBV4-2,TRBJ1-1,ASSQARGFDTEAF
TRBV30,TRBJ1-2,AWSLPPGNYGYT
TRBV29-1,TRBJ1-2,SVERAFLGYT
TRBV7-9,TRBJ1-6,AIQIIGGQGNSPLH
TRBV6-2/TRBV6-3,TRBJ2-1,ASSSETSPHEQF
TRBV28,TRBJ2-3,KRGSTDTQY
TRBV28,TRBJ2-7,ASSSSGPVYEQY
TRBV3-1,TRBJ2-5,ASSQDGGSGKRQTQY
TRBV30,TRBJ1-2,ASVKGAYGYT
TRBV29-1,TRBJ2-3,SVEAAGASTDTQY
TRBV11-2,TRBJ1-6,ASSLEGYSPLH
TRBV20-1,TRBJ2-3,SARIQFSGSTDTQY
TRBV4-3,TRBJ1-4,ASSQVGQGAEKLF
TRBV18,TRBJ2-7,ASSPPGQGSFEQY
TRBV11-2,TRBJ1-6,ASSSDRNNSPLH
TRBV9,TRBJ1-6,ASSAGTGGAPSPLH
TRBV28,TRBJ2-7,ASTPPHRQGHSEQY
TRBV24-1,TRBJ2-4,ATSGVGTGLAGGDKNIQY
TRBV20-1,TRBJ1-6,SAFFRDSHNSPLH
TRBV13,TRBJ2-7,ASSVGLAGGPSGEQY
TRBV12-3/TRBV12-4,TRBJ1-2,ASSFGTANYGYT
TRBV28,TRBJ2-3,ASSLQIAGYTDTQY
TRBV5-1,TRBJ2-3,ASGTSGSSDTQY
TRBV24-1,TRBJ1-1,ATSDARGGRGNTEAF
TRBV29-1,TRBJ1-2,SVGTGGNYGYT
TRBV20-1,TRBJ2-5,SARDSGRALGETQY
TRBV12-3/TRBV12-4,TRBJ1-5,ASIKGAFGNQPQH
TRBV30,TRBJ1-6,AWSGVRTMGSPLH
TRBV7-8,TRBJ2-1,ASSLKGEQF
TRBV27,TRBJ2-7,ASRPDFLRTYEQY
TRBV6-1,TRBJ2-7,ASSEERAVRSYEQY
TRBV9,TRBJ1-2,ASSARPGEGYT
TRBV2,TRBJ1-2,ASSEALST
TRBV6-2/TRBV6-3,TRBJ2-7,VSSYPVSGVSSYEQY
TRBV27,TRBJ2-3,ASSVVLAADTQY
TRBV28,TRBJ2-7,ASRTGWDEQY
TRBV12-3/TRBV12-4,TRBJ1-4,ASSWGQANEKLF
TRBV19,TRBJ2-2,ASKPGLNTGELF
TRBV6-4,TRBJ1-1,ASSVEAGKNTEAF
TRBV20-1,TRBJ2-7,SAEWPGTNAYEQY
TRBV18,TRBJ1-1,ASSPGAANTEAF
TRBV30,TRBJ1-5,AWSVGQGFRQPQH
TRBV11-2,TRBJ2-5,ASSSVAGATETQY
TRBV27,TRBJ2-3,ASSFEGLASDTQY
TRBV7-2,TRBJ2-1,ASSLVQGKWIPSYNEQF
TRBV14,TRBJ1-1,ASSRGGVEAF
TRBV20-1,TRBJ2-7,SAPEASSYEQY
TRBV7-2,TRBJ2-4,ASSPWDREKFIQY
TRBV5-1,TRBJ2-5,ASSWAPGLAEETQY